The rows below give T cell receptor beta chains drawn from one sample of a study of blood T cell repertoires in COVID-19. Sequenced by immunoSEQ multiplex PCR; TCRdb stores in-frame clones only, minus some. The data show about 160,000 clones, approximately 80% seen once. Sequenced: peripheral blood. The source of these receptors is a woman aged 40 to 50 with COVID-19, enrolled during active disease. Both conserved end residues are part of each CDR3. Fields, in order: V gene, D gene, J gene, clone size, CDR3 DNA, CDR3 protein. A D gene is named only where the DNA matches it firmly. Some rows mark clone size as missing; the rest say once, few, many or name a class of expanded clone.

TRBV14,-,TRBJ1-5,-,TGTGCCAGCAGCAAGGTGGGTCCGGTCCGAGACGGAGGAGATCAGCCCCAGCATTTT,CASSKVGPVRDGGDQPQHF
TRBV7-3,-,TRBJ2-1,-,TGTGCCAGCAGCAAGGAAGCGGGTTCCTACAATGAGCAGTTCTTC,CASSKEAGSYNEQFF
TRBV3-1/TRBV3-2,-,TRBJ1-1,-,TGTGCCAGCAGCCCGCAGGGGAACGCTGAAGCTTTCTTT,CASSPQGNAEAFF
TRBV19,-,TRBJ1-5,few,TGTGCCAGTACCGTTCCGGGTCTCAATCAGCCCCAGCATTTT,CASTVPGLNQPQHF
TRBV6-5,TRBD1,TRBJ1-2,-,TGTGCCAGCAGTTTTACCGGGACAGGGAATCGCTATGGCTACACCTTC,CASSFTGTGNRYGYTF
TRBV11-3,-,TRBJ1-1,-,TGTGCCAGCAGCTTGGGCAGGGTGACTGAAGCTTTCTTT,CASSLGRVTEAFF
TRBV29-1,TRBD2,TRBJ2-2,few,TGCAGCGCCCGGGGGGGGGTAGGCACCGGGGAGCTGTTTTTT,CSARGGVGTGELFF
TRBV19,TRBD2,TRBJ2-1,-,TGTGCCAGTAAGGAGGGAGGGGCCCCCTACAATGAGCAGTTCTTC,CASKEGGAPYNEQFF
TRBV10-3,TRBD1,TRBJ1-2,many,TGTGCCATCACCAGGACAGGGGATGGCTACACCTTC,CAITRTGDGYTF
TRBV21-1,-,TRBJ2-7,-,TGTGCCAGCAGCGTCCCCGGGACAGGGCGTTGTCACCCCGCCGAAACCCCTAACTACGAGCAGTACTTC,CASSVPGTGRCHPAETPNYEQYF
TRBV19,TRBD2,TRBJ2-1,few,TGTGCCAGTAGTATTCTAGCGGGGGGTAACAATGAGCAGTTCTTC,CASSILAGGNNEQFF
TRBV19,-,TRBJ1-3,-,TGTGCCAGTAGTATGGGCAGTTACTCTGGAAACACCATATATTTT,CASSMGSYSGNTIYF
TRBV10-3,-,TRBJ1-1,-,TGTGCCATCAGCCTGGGGCCTACGAACACTGAAGCTTTCTTT,CAISLGPTNTEAFF
TRBV30,-,TRBJ1-2,-,TGTGCCTCACAGGGTAGTGGCTACACCTTC,CASQGSGYTF
TRBV19,TRBD1,TRBJ1-2,-,TGTGCCAGTAGTATAGGAGGACAGGGAAGTCGCCATGGCTACACCTTC,CASSIGGQGSRHGYTF
TRBV5-1,-,TRBJ1-4,once,TGCGCCAGCAGCTTGAGTCCGACGGGGGAAAAACTGTTTTTT,CASSLSPTGEKLFF
TRBV7-9,-,TRBJ1-4,-,TGTGCCAGCAGCTTCGGGACAAGAAATGAAAAACTGTTTTTT,CASSFGTRNEKLFF
TRBV19,TRBD1,TRBJ2-2,-,TGTGCCAGTAGTACCCCCCCGGGACAGGGCTATTCCGGGGAGCTGTTTTTT,CASSTPPGQGYSGELFF
TRBV15,-,TRBJ1-2,once,TGTGCCACCAGCAGCATACAAACAGGGAACTATGGCTACACCTTC,CATSSIQTGNYGYTF
TRBV6-5,-,TRBJ2-1,once,TGTGCCAGCAGTCGGGTGTCCCTAAACTACAATGAGCAGTTCTTC,CASSRVSLNYNEQFF
TRBV18,-,TRBJ2-5,-,TGTGCCAGCTCACCAAGCTCCGCACAGACCCAGTACTTC,CASSPSSAQTQYF
TRBV27,-,TRBJ2-2,-,TGTGCCAGCAGTTTAATCGGCAGGAGTGTGGAGGCCGGGGAGCTGTTTTTT,CASSLIGRSVEAGELFF
TRBV27,TRBD1,TRBJ1-3,-,TGTGCCAGCAGGGAACAGGGGTACGGAAACACCATATATTTT,CASREQGYGNTIYF
TRBV28,TRBD1,TRBJ1-4,-,TGTGCCAGCCAGGGGGCCTCTAATGAAAAACTGTTTTTT,CASQGASNEKLFF
TRBV11-2,-,TRBJ2-1,-,TGTGCCAGCAAAACCAGGGGCGGGAGTCTGGATGAGCAGTTCTTC,CASKTRGGSLDEQFF
TRBV14,-,TRBJ2-4,-,TGTGCCAGCAGCCAAGAGTCGTTGGAGGCGAGAAACATTCAGTACTTC,CASSQESLEARNIQYF
TRBV7-8,-,TRBJ2-3,-,TGTGCCAGCAGCTACCTAGGCACAGATACGCAGTATTTT,CASSYLGTDTQYF
TRBV28,-,TRBJ1-5,-,TGTGCCAGCAGTCAACAGGGACCCAATCAGCCCCAGCATTTT,CASSQQGPNQPQHF
TRBV9,-,TRBJ1-3,-,TGTGCCAGCAGCGTAGAACACCACTCTGGAAACACCATATATTTT,CASSVEHHSGNTIYF
TRBV27,-,TRBJ1-5,-,TGTGCCAGCAGTCCACAGGGATATAGCAATCAGCCCCAGCATTTT,CASSPQGYSNQPQHF
TRBV19,TRBD1,TRBJ1-1,-,TGTGCCAGTAGACGGACAGGGGTTACTGAAGCTTTCTTT,CASRRTGVTEAFF